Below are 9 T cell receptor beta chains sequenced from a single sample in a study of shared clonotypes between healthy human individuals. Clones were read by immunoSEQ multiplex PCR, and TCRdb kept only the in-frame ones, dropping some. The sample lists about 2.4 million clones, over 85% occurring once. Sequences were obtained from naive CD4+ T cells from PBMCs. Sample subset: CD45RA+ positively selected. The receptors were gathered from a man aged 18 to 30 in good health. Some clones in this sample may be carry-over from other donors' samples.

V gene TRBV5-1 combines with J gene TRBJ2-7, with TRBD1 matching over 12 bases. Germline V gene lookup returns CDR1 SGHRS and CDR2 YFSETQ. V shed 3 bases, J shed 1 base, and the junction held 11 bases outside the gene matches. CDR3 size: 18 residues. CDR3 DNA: TGCGCCAGCAGCTCAACCGGGACAGGGGGCTACGAGTCCTACGAGCAGTACTTC. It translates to CASSSTGTGGYESYEQYF.

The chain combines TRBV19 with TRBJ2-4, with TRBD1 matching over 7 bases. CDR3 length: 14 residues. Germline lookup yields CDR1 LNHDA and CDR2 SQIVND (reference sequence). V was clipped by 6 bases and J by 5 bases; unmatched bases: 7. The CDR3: CASRGPGGENIQYF. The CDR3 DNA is TGTGCCAGTAGGGGCCCAGGGGGTGAAAACATTCAGTACTTC.

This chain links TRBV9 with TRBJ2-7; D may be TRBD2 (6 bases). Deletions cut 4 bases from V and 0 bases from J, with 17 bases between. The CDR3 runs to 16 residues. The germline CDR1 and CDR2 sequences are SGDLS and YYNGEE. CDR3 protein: CASSPVGGGTSYEQYF. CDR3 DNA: TGTGCCAGCAGCCCGGTGGGGGGAGGAACCTCCTACGAGCAGTACTTC.

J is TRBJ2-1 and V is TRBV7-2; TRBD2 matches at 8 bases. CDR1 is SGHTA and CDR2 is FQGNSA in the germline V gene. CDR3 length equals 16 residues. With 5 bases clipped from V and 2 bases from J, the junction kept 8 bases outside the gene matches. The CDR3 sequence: CASSITLAGAYNEQFF. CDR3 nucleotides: TGTGCCAGCAGCATAACTCTAGCGGGTGCCTACAATGAGCAGTTCTTC.

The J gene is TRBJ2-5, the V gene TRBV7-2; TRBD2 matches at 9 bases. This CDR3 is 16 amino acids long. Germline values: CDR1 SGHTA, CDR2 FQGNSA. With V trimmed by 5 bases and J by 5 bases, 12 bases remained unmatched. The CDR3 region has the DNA TGTGCCAGCAGCCGCGTGGGCGGGAGGGCTCTGGAGACCCAGTACTTC. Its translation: CASSRVGGRALETQYF.

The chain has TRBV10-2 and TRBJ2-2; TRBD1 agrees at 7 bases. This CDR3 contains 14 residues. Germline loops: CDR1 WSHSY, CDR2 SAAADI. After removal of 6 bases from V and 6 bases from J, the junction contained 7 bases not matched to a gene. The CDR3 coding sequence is TGCGCCAGCAGCGCGTCACAGGGGCCCGGGGAGCTGTTTTTT. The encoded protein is CASSASQGPGELFF.

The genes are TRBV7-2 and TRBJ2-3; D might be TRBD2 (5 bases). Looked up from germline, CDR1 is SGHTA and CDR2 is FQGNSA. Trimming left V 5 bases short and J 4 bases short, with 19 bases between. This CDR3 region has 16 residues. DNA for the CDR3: TGTGCCAGCAGCCTCCAAGCGGTCCTCTCAGCAGATACGCAGTATTTT. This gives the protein CASSLQAVLSADTQYF.

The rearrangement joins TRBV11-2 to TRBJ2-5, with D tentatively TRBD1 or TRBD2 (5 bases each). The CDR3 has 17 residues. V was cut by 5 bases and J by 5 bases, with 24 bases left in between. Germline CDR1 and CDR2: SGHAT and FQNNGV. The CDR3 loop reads CASSHTGTGTPRETQYF. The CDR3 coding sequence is TGTGCCAGCAGCCACACCGGGACCGGGACCCCCCGGGAGACCCAGTACTTC.

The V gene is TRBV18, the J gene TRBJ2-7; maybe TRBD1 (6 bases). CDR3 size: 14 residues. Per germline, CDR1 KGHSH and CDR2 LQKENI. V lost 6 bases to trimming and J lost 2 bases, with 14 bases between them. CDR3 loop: CASSFQGFAYEQYF. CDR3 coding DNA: TGTGCCAGCTCTTTCCAGGGGTTTGCCTACGAGCAGTACTTC.